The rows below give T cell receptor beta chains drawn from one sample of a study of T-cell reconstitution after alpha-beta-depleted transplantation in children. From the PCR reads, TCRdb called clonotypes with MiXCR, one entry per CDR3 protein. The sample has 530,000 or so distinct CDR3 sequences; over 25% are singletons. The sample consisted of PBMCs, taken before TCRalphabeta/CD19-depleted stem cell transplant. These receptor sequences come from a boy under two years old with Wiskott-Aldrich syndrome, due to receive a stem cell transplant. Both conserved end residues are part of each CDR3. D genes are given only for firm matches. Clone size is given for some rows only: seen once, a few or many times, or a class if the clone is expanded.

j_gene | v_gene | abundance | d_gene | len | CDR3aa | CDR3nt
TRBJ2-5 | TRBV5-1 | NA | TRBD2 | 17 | CASSLAGVLAGQETQYF | TGCGCCAGCAGCTTGGCCGGTGTCCTAGCGGGACAAGAGACCCAGTACTTC
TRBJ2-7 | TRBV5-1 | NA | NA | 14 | CASSTQGPRYEQYF | TGCGCCAGCAGCACGCAGGGTCCACGCTACGAGCAGTACTTC
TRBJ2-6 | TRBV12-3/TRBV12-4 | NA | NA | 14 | CASSLRQVANVLTF | TGTGCCAGCAGTTTACGACAGGTGGCCAACGTCCTGACTTTC
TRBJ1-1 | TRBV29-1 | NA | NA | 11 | CSVFDGTEAFF | TGCAGCGTTTTTGACGGTACTGAAGCTTTCTTT
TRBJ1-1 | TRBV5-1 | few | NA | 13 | CASSVQEGSEAFF | TGCGCCAGCAGCGTCCAGGAGGGGAGTGAAGCTTTCTTT
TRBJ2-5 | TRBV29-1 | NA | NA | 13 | CSAASTGRETQYF | TGCAGCGCTGCTTCCACCGGACGAGAGACCCAGTACTTC
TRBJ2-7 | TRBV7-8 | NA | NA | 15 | CASSRGFPLDYEQYF | TGTGCCAGCAGCCGTGGCTTTCCACTAGACTACGAGCAGTACTTC
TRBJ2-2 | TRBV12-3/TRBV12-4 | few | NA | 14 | CAVTGTPTDRELFF | TGTGCCGTCACCGGGACACCAACAGATAGGGAGCTGTTTTTT
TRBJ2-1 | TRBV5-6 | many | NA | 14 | CASSLGGVYNEQFF | TGTGCCAGCAGCTTGGGGGGGGTCTACAATGAGCAGTTCTTC
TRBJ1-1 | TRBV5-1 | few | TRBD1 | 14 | CASSFAGTDTEAFF | TGCGCCAGCAGCTTCGCCGGGACAGACACTGAAGCTTTCTTT
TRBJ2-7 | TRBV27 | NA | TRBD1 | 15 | CASRGLTGGAYEQYF | TGTGCCAGTCGGGGATTGACAGGGGGGGCCTACGAGCAGTACTTC
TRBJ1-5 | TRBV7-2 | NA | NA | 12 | CASRLKGQPQHF | TGTGCCAGCCGCTTGAAGGGTCAGCCCCAGCATTTC
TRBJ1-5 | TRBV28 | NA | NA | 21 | CASSLSLGQRMGVYSNQPQHF | TGTGCCAGCAGTTTATCCCTTGGACAGAGGATGGGGGTTTATAGCAATCAGCCCCAGCATTTT
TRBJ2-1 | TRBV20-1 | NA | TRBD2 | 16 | CSARLVLAGAGNEQFF | TGCAGTGCTCGCCTTGTCCTAGCGGGAGCAGGTAATGAGCAGTTCTTC
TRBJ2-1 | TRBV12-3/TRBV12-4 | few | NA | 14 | CASSLQWRDDEQFF | TGTGCCAGCAGTTTACAATGGCGGGACGATGAGCAGTTCTTC
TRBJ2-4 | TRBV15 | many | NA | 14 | CATSMGQGGGIQYF | TGTGCCACCAGCATGGGGCAGGGGGGAGGCATTCAGTACTTC
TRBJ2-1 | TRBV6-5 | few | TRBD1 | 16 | CASSYTDRGRYNEQFF | TGTGCCAGCAGTTACACCGACAGGGGGCGATACAATGAGCAGTTCTTC
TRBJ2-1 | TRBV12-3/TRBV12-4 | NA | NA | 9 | CASGIEQFF | TGTGCCAGCGGGATTGAGCAGTTCTTC
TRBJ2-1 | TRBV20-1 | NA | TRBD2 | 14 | CSAPGTSACCEQFF | TGCAGTGCCCCTGGGACTAGCGCTTGCTGTGAGCAGTTCTTC
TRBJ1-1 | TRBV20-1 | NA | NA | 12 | CSGAGRNTEAFF | TGCAGTGGGGCTGGACGGAACACTGAAGCTTTCTTT
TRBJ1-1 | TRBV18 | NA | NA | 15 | CASSPGVHMNTEAFF | TGTGCCAGCTCGCCGGGAGTCCACATGAACACTGAAGCTTTCTTT
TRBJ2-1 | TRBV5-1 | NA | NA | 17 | CASSASRAGLYENEQFF | TGCGCCAGCAGCGCATCGCGCGCGGGACTCTATGAAAATGAGCAGTTCTTC
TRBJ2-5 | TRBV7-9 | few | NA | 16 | CASSLGSVGLEETQYF | TGTGCCAGCAGCTTGGGCAGCGTGGGGCTTGAGGAGACCCAGTACTTC
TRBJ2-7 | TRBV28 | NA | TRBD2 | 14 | CASSLWTSDDEQYF | TGTGCCAGCAGTTTATGGACTAGCGATGACGAGCAGTACTTC
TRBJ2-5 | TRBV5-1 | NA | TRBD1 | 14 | CASSLVDREETQYF | TGCGCCAGCAGCTTGGTGGACAGGGAAGAGACCCAGTACTTC
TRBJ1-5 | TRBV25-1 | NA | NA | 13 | CASSAGAYQPQHF | TGTGCCAGCAGTGCAGGGGCGTATCAGCCCCAGCATTTT
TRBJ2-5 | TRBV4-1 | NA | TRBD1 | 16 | CASSQRGDRFQETQYF | TGCGCCAGCAGCCAAAGGGGGGACAGGTTTCAAGAGACCCAGTACTTC
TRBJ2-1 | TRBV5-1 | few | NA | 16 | CASSLPSASSYNEQFF | TGCGCCAGCAGCTTGCCTAGCGCGAGCTCCTACAATGAGCAGTTCTTC
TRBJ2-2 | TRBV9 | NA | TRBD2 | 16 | CASSTGLAGVTGELFF | TGTGCCAGCAGCACCGGACTAGCGGGAGTAACCGGGGAGCTGTTTTTT
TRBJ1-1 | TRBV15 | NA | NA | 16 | CATSRVRSGGNTEAFF | TGTGCCACCAGCAGAGTTCGATCTGGGGGGAACACTGAAGCTTTCTTT
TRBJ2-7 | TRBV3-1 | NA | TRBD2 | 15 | CASSQASGSAYEQYF | TGTGCCAGCAGCCAAGCTAGCGGGAGCGCCTACGAGCAGTACTTC
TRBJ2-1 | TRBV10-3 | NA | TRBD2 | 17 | CAISELAGEPSYNEQFF | TGTGCCATCAGTGAGCTAGCGGGAGAACCCTCCTACAATGAGCAGTTCTTC
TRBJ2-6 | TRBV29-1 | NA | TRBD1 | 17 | CSVVGQVASSGANVLTF | TGCAGCGTAGTCGGACAGGTTGCGAGCTCTGGGGCCAACGTCCTGACTTTC
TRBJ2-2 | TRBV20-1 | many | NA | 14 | CSAVGLGNTGELFF | TGCAGTGCAGTGGGGCTGGGTAACACCGGGGAGCTGTTTTTT
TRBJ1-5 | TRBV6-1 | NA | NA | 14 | CASSRTGKNQPQHF | TGTGCCAGCAGTCGAACAGGGAAAAATCAGCCCCAGCATTTT
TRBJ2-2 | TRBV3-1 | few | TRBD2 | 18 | CASSQEKLAGTVTGELFF | TGTGCCAGCAGCCAAGAGAAACTAGCGGGAACGGTAACCGGGGAGCTGTTTTTT
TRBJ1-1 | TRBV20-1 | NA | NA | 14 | CSAGTGRPNTEAFF | TGCAGTGCTGGAACCGGAAGGCCTAACACTGAAGCTTTCTTT
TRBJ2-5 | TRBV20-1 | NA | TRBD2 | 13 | CSPHEGRGETQYF | TGCAGTCCACACGAGGGGAGGGGAGAGACCCAGTACTTC
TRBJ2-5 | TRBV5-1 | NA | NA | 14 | CASSPQTVQETQYF | TGCGCCAGCAGCCCCCAGACAGTTCAAGAGACCCAGTACTTC
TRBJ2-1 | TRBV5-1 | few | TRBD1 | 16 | CASSIVLQGINNEQFF | TGCGCCAGCAGCATAGTATTACAGGGGATCAACAATGAGCAGTTCTTC
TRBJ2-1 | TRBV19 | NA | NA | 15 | CASRPGLGLPNEQFF | TGTGCCAGTAGGCCGGGACTCGGACTACCCAATGAGCAGTTCTTC
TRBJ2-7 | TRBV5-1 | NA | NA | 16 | CASSLDGSIRYYEQYF | TGCGCCAGCAGCTTGGACGGGTCCATACGATACTACGAGCAGTACTTC